This passage covers 4 T cell receptor beta chains from one sample sequenced in a study of cytomegalovirus exposure and HLA in healthy donors. The PCR had 60 Vbeta and 13 Jbeta primers. Measured with immunoSEQ multiplex PCR; TCRdb has only the in-frame clones, and not every one. Here the sample spans some 100,000 clones, roughly 83% being singletons. Sequenced material: PBMCs. These receptors came from a man aged 18 to 30 in good health and CMV-seronegative.

CDR3 sequence (DNA): TGTGCCAGCAGTTTAGGGACAGGGATTGAAAAACTGTTTTTT. Amino acid sequence: CASSLGTGIEKLFF. The chain joins TRBV27 to TRBJ1-4, with 9 bases identical to TRBD1. V dropped 2 bases and J dropped 7; count of bases not matched to a gene: 2. This CDR3 has 14 residues. Germline CDR1 reads MNHEY; CDR2 reads SMNVEV (reference sequence).

The V gene is TRBV7-3, the J gene TRBJ2-7; TRBD1 is a possible D gene (6 bases). CDR3 length: 17 residues. Germline-derived CDR1 and CDR2 are SGHTA and FQGTGA. The ends were cut back, 3 bases at V and 0 bases at J, with 18 bases in the middle. CDR3 bases: TGTGCCAGCAGCTTCCCTAGACCGACAGGCGACTCCTACGAGCAGTACTTC. Protein sequence: CASSFPRPTGDSYEQYF.

The chain couples TRBV18 to TRBJ1-1; TRBD1 might be the D (5 bases). This CDR3 spans 13 amino acids. Germline CDR1 KGHSH, CDR2 LQKENI. Trimming left V 3 bases short and J 7 bases short, with 12 bases between. The CDR3 region has the DNA TGTGCCAGCTCACCGGAACAGCAGGGTGAAGCTTTCTTT. Its translation: CASSPEQQGEAFF. Combining the CDR3 with reference TRBV18 and TRBJ1-1 gives the whole variable domain NAGVMQNPRHLVRRRGQEARLRCSPMKGHSHVYWYRQLPEEGLKFMVYLQKENIIDESGMPKERFSAEFPKEGPSILRIQQVVRGDSAAYFCASSPEQQGEAFFGQGTRLTVV.

This clone was observed once. The chain has TRBV27 and TRBJ2-3; D not certain. This CDR3 spans 15 amino acids. CDR1 MNHEY and CDR2 SMNVEV come from the germline V gene (reference sequence). The V and J ends lost 5 bases and 1 base respectively, with 13 bases between them. CDR3 loop: CASSAIAGRTDTQYF. CDR3 DNA: TGTGCCAGCAGTGCGATAGCCGGCCGCACAGATACGCAGTATTTT.